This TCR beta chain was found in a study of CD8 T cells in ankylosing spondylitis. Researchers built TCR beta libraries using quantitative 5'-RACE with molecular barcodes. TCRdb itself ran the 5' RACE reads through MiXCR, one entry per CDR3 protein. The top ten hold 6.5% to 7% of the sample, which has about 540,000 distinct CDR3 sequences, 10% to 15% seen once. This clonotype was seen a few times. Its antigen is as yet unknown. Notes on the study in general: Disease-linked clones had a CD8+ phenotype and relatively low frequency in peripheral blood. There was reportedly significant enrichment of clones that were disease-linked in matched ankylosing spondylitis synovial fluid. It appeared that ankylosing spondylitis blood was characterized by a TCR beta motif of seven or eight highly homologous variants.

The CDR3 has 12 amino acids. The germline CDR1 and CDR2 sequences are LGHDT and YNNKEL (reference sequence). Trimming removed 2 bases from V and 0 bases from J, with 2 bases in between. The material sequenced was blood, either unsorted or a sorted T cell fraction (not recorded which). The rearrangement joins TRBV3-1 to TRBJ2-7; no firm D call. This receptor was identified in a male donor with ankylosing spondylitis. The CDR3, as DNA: TGTGCCAGCAGCCAACGCTCCTACGAGCAGTACTTC. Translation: CASSQRSYEQYF.